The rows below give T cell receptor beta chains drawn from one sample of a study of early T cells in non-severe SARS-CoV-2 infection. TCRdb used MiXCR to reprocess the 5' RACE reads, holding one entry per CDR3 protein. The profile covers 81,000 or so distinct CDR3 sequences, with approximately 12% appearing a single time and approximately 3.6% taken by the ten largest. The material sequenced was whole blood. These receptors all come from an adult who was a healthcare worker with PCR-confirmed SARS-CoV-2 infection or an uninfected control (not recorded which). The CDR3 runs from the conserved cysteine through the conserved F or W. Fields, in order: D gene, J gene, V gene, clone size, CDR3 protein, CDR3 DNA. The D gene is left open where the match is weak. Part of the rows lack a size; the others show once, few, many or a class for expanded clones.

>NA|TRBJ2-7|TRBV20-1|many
CSARGDFSYEQYF
TGCAGTGCTAGGGGGGACTTCTCCTACGAGCAGTACTTC
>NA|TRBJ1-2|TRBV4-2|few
CASSQGTGASQGYTF
TGTGCCAGCAGCCAAGGCACGGGGGCCTCCCAAGGCTACACCTTC
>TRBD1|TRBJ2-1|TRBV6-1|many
CASTYGTGLSEQFF
TGTGCCAGCACTTATGGGACAGGCCTTAGTGAGCAGTTCTTC
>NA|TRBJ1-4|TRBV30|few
CAWSPGRSNEKLFF
TGTGCCTGGAGTCCGGGACGAAGTAATGAAAAACTGTTTTTT
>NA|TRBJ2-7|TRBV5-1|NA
CASSFFPGAGYEQYF
TGCGCCAGCAGCTTTTTCCCGGGAGCTGGGTACGAGCAGTACTTC
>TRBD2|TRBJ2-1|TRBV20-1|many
CSASWSSGKHEQFF
TGCAGTGCTAGTTGGTCTAGCGGGAAGCATGAGCAGTTCTTC
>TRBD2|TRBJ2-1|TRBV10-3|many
CAVSGRDEQFF
TGTGCCGTTAGCGGGAGGGATGAGCAGTTCTTC
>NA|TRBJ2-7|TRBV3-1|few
CASSQGPLSYEQYF
TGTGCCAGCAGCCAAGGGCCGCTTTCCTACGAGCAGTACTTC
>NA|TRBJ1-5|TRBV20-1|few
CSARGNQPQHF
TGCAGTGCTAGAGGCAATCAGCCCCAGCATTTT
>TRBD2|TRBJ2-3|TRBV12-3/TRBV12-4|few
CASSFRGLAGGLISTDTQYF
TGTGCCAGCAGTTTCAGGGGACTAGCGGGAGGTTTAATCAGCACAGATACGCAGTATTTT
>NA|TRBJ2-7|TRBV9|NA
CASSVGQGTDEQYF
TGTGCCAGCAGCGTAGGTCAGGGTACCGACGAGCAGTACTTC
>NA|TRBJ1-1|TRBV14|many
CASSQAGWTGTEAFF
TGTGCCAGCAGCCAAGCGGGGTGGACGGGTACTGAAGCTTTCTTT
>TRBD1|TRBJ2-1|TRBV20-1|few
CSARVRTGGGEQFF
TGCAGTGCTAGAGTCAGGACAGGGGGCGGTGAGCAGTTCTTC
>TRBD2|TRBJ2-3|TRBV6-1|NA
CATLRGGASTDTQYF
TGTGCCACCCTCCGGGGGGGCGCTAGCACAGATACGCAGTATTTT
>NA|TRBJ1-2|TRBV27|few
CASSLRGQGYTF
TGTGCCAGCAGTTTAAGGGGTCAGGGCTACACCTTC
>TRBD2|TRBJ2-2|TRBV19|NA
CASSWTSGRNTGELFF
TGTGCCAGTAGCTGGACTAGCGGGAGGAACACCGGGGAGCTGTTTTTT
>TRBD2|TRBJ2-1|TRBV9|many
CASSVGTSDYNEQFF
TGTGCCAGCAGCGTAGGAACTAGCGACTACAATGAGCAGTTCTTC
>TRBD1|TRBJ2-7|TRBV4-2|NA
CASSLGTGREQYF
TGTGCCAGCAGCCTCGGGACAGGGAGGGAGCAGTACTTC
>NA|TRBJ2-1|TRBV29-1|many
CSVESLGEGISYNEQFF
TGCAGCGTTGAAAGCTTGGGCGAAGGGATCTCCTACAATGAGCAGTTCTTC
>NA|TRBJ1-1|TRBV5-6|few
CASSLTAPTEAFF
TGTGCCAGCAGCTTAACAGCACCTACTGAAGCTTTCTTT
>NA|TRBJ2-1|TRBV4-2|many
CASSPPDRGNEQFF
TGTGCCAGCAGCCCCCCCGACCGGGGCAATGAGCAGTTCTTC
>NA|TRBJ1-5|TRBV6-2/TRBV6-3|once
CASSSNREVYSNQPQHF
TGTGCCAGCAGTAGTAACAGGGAAGTCTATAGCAATCAGCCCCAGCATTTT
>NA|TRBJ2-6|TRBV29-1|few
CSVDRAASGANVLTF
TGCAGCGTTGACAGGGCAGCTTCTGGGGCCAACGTCCTGACTTTC
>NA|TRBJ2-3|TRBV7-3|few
CASSLMTGDTQYF
TGTGCCAGCAGCTTAATGACTGGAGATACGCAGTATTTT
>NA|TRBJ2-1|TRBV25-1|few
CASSEGGGLNNEQFF
TGTGCCAGCAGTGAGGGGGGTGGGCTAAACAATGAGCAGTTCTTC
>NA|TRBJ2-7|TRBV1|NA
CTSELAGPHEQYF
TGCACCAGCGAACTAGCGGGACCCCACGAGCAGTACTTC
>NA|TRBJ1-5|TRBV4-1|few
CASSQEPGSLQHF
TGCGCCAGCAGCCAAGAACCCGGGTCTCTCCAGCATTTT
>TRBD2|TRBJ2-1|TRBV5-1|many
CASSISKTSGHRGNEQFF
TGCGCCAGCAGCATCTCAAAGACTAGCGGGCACAGGGGGAATGAGCAGTTCTTC
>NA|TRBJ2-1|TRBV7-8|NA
CASSLELALNEQFF
TGTGCCAGCAGCTTAGAACTAGCCTTGAATGAGCAGTTCTTC
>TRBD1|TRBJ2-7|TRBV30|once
CAWSQPGTGDEQYF
TGTGCCTGGAGTCAACCCGGGACAGGGGACGAGCAGTACTTC
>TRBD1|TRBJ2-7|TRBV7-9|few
CASSLPGQGSEQYF
TGTGCCAGCAGCTTACCGGGACAGGGAAGCGAGCAGTACTTC
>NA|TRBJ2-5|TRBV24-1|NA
CATAPRYQETQYF
TGTGCCACCGCTCCGCGGTACCAAGAGACCCAGTACTTC
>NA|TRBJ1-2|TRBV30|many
CAWSRIDRANYGYTF
TGTGCCTGGAGTCGGATAGACAGAGCAAACTATGGCTACACCTTC
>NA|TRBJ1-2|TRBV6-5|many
CASSSTIGRDYGYTF
TGTGCCAGCAGTTCGACGATAGGCAGGGACTATGGCTACACCTTC
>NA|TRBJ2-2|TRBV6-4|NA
CASSEAPGETGELFF
TGTGCCAGCAGTGAGGCGCCAGGGGAAACCGGGGAGCTGTTTTTT
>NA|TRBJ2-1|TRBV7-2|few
CASSSSGDNEQFF
TGTGCCAGCAGCTCCTCGGGGGACAATGAGCAGTTCTTC
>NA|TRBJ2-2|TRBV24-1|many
CATSDPGGQANTGELFF
TGTGCCACCAGTGACCCTGGTGGGCAGGCGAACACCGGGGAGCTGTTTTTT
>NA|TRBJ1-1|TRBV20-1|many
CSARASQRGSTEAFF
TGCAGTGCTAGGGCCTCCCAGAGGGGGAGCACTGAAGCTTTCTTT
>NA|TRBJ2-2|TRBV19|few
CASFQGPTGELFF
TGTGCCAGTTTTCAGGGCCCCACCGGGGAGCTGTTTTTT
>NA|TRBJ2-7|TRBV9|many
CASSATGNVGAYEQYF
TGTGCCAGCAGCGCCACTGGGAATGTCGGGGCCTACGAGCAGTACTTC
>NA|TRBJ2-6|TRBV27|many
CASSPMSSGANVLTF
TGTGCCAGCAGCCCTATGAGCTCTGGGGCCAACGTCCTGACTTTC
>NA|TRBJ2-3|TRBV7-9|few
CASSLDLREVSANF
TGTGCCAGCAGCTTAGATTTGAGGGAGGTGTCTGCGAATTTT
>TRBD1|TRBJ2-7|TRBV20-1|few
CSARRGTGTLRGNEQYF
TGCAGTGCTAGGAGGGGGACAGGGACCCTCCGAGGGAACGAGCAGTACTTC
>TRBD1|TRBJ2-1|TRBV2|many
CASSLDREEQFF
TGTGCCAGCAGTCTGGACAGGGAGGAGCAGTTCTTC
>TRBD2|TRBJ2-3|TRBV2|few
CASSARRLAGSTDTQYF
TGTGCCAGCAGTGCCCGCCGGCTAGCGGGGAGCACAGATACGCAGTATTTT
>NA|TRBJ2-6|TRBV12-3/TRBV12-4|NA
CATSPGAGANVLTF
TGTGCCACCTCACCAGGGGCTGGGGCCAACGTCCTGACTTTC
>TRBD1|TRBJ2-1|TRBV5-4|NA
CASSFVGQGAWEQFF
TGTGCCAGCAGCTTCGTCGGACAGGGGGCATGGGAGCAGTTCTTC
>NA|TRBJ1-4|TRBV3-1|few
CASSPSSQNNEKLFF
TGTGCCAGCAGCCCTTCCTCTCAGAATAATGAAAAACTGTTTTTT
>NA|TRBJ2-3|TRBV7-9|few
CASSRDGDTQYF
TGTGCCAGCAGCCGAGACGGGGATACGCAGTATTTT
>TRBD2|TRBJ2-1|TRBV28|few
CASAGGAERNEQFF
TGTGCCAGTGCCGGGGGGGCAGAGAGGAATGAGCAGTTCTTC
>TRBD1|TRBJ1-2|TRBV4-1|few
CASSSWGTGNGYTF
TGCGCCAGCTCCTCGTGGGGGACAGGGAATGGCTACACCTTC
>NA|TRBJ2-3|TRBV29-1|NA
CSVDSSGSTDTQYF
TGCAGCGTTGACAGCAGCGGTAGCACAGATACGCAGTATTTT
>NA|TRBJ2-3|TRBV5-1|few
CASKKGQSTDTQYF
TGCGCCAGCAAGAAAGGACAGAGCACAGATACGCAGTATTTT